Presented here are 18 T cell receptor beta chains from one specimen sequenced in a study of blood T cell repertoires in COVID-19. Clones were read by immunoSEQ multiplex PCR, and TCRdb kept only the in-frame ones, dropping some. This sample yields 50,000 to 65,000 clones, of which 70% to 90% are seen a single time; under 5.5% belongs to the top ten. Sequenced: peripheral blood. These receptors originate from a man in his 60s with acute or convalescent COVID-19.

This sequence joins TRBV10-3 and TRBJ1-3; D remains unclear. Germline CDR1 reads ENHRY; CDR2 reads SYGVKD. The germline V and J ends were trimmed by 8 bases and 4 bases, with 12 bases remaining between them. The CDR3 loop spans 13 amino acids. The CDR3 is CAIRQSAGNTIYF. CDR3 nucleotide sequence: TGTGCCATCCGACAATCGGCGGGAAACACCATATATTTT.

The chain carries TRBV28 and TRBJ1-2, with 7 bases fitting TRBD1. The germline V gene has CDR1 MDHEN and CDR2 SYDVKM. The CDR3 runs to 15 residues. V shed 5 bases, J shed 6 bases, and the junction held 12 bases outside the gene matches. The CDR3 here is CASSLRDSSYNGYTF. The CDR3 DNA follows: TGTGCCAGCAGTCTTCGGGACAGCTCATATAATGGCTACACCTTC.

The chain recombines TRBV28 with TRBJ1-2; D perhaps matches TRBD1 (5 bases). V shed 7 bases and J shed 0 bases, with 15 bases lying between them. Germline loops: CDR1 MDHEN, CDR2 SYDVKM. The length of the CDR3 is 15 residues. CDR3 loop: CASTSLDSPNYGYTF. The CDR3 nucleotides are TGTGCCAGCACTAGTCTAGACAGCCCTAACTATGGCTACACCTTC.

The rearrangement uses TRBV9 and TRBJ2-5; D is uncertain. V dropped 0 bases and J dropped 0 bases, with 9 bases sitting between them. The CDR3 length is 15 residues. The V gene's germline CDR1 is SGDLS and CDR2 YYNGEE. The CDR3 DNA follows: TGTGCCAGCAGCGTAGTAGGTAGCAACCAAGAGACCCAGTACTTC. Protein product: CASSVVGSNQETQYF. Supplemented by reference TRBV9 and TRBJ2-5, the full variable domain reads DSGVTQTPKHLITATGQRVTLRCSPRSGDLSVYWYQQSLDQGLQFLIQYYNGEERAKGNILERFSAQQFPDLHSELNLSSLELGDSALYFCASSVVGSNQETQYFGPGTRLLVL.

This chain connects TRBV5-6 to TRBJ2-7, with 10 bases that match TRBD1. V lost 3 bases and J lost 3; bases outside the gene matches: 3. Germline loops: CDR1 SGHDT, CDR2 YYEEEE. The CDR3 covers 14 residues. CDR3 protein: CASSSRDRGYEQYF. Written as DNA, the CDR3 is TGTGCCAGCAGCTCCCGGGACAGGGGCTACGAGCAGTACTTC.

This chain joins TRBV25-1 and TRBJ2-3; maybe TRBD1 (5 bases). The CDR3 totals 15 residues. V lost 3 bases and J 0 bases, leaving 10 bases between the germline ends. Germline V gives CDR1 MGHDK, CDR2 SYGVNS. The CDR3 DNA reads as TGTGCCAGCAGTGACAGGGTATATAGCACAGATACGCAGTATTTT. As protein: CASSDRVYSTDTQYF. Full variable domain (missing parts from reference TRBV25-1 and TRBJ2-3): EADIYQTPRYLVIGTGKKITLECSQTMGHDKMYWYQQDPGMELHLIHYSYGVNSTEKGDLSSESTVSRIRTEHFPLTLESARPSHTSQYLCASSDRVYSTDTQYFGPGTRLTVL.

V is TRBV5-1 and J is TRBJ2-5; 8 bases match TRBD2. The V and J ends lost 4 bases and 4 bases, in that order; junction bases with no gene match: 3. Germline values: CDR1 SGHRS, CDR2 YFSETQ. This CDR3 has 13 amino acids. CDR3 sequence reads: CASSGTSGETQYF. In DNA, the CDR3 is TGCGCCAGCAGCGGAACTAGCGGAGAGACCCAGTACTTC.

The V call is TRBV7-2, the J call TRBJ2-3; D is perhaps TRBD1 (6 bases). The V end lost 5 bases, the J end lost 2 bases, and 11 bases lay between the germline ends. The CDR3 contains 14 residues. In germline, CDR1 is SGHTA, CDR2 FQGNSA. DNA of the CDR3: TGTGCCAGCAGCCCGGGACACTACACAGATACGCAGTATTTT. Protein sequence: CASSPGHYTDTQYF.

The J gene is TRBJ2-6, the V gene TRBV19; a weak D match, TRBD2 (5 bases). The CDR3 covers 15 residues. V was cut by 7 bases and J by 6 bases, with 16 bases left in between. Germline V gene sequence: CDR1 LNHDA, CDR2 SQIVND (reference sequence). The CDR3 coding sequence is TGTGCCAGTAATTCTCGTACTAGGGCGGCCAACGTCCTGACTTTC. Its protein product is CASNSRTRAANVLTF.

There are a few counts of this clone. This chain links TRBV5-4 with TRBJ2-6; D may be TRBD2 (6 bases). From germline, CDR1 is SGHNT and CDR2 YYREEE (reference sequence). Trimming cost V 6 bases and J 1 base, with 17 bases left between them. The CDR3 loop spans 17 amino acids. Written as DNA, the CDR3 is TGTGCCAGCAACTTTGGGGGGAGGTCTTCTGGGGCCAACGTCCTGACTTTC. This sequence encodes CASNFGGRSSGANVLTF.

In this sample, this clone turned up a few times. The genes are TRBV7-9 and TRBJ2-7; 9 nucleotides align to TRBD1. Trimming took 5 bases from V and 1 from J; bases not matched to a gene: 6. CDR3 length equals 15 residues. Per the germline V gene, CDR1 is SEHNR and CDR2 is FQNEAQ (reference sequence). The CDR3 nucleotides read TGTGCCAGCAGCGACGACAGGGGGATTTCCTACGAGCAGTACTTC. Encoded protein: CASSDDRGISYEQYF.

The V gene is TRBV6-5, the J gene TRBJ2-7; TRBD2 aligns across 8 bases. The CDR3 has 14 residues. The germline V gene has CDR1 MNHEY and CDR2 SVGAGI. Trimming at V came to 7 bases and at J to 2 bases, leaving 7 bases not matched to a gene. CDR3 sequence: CASTPAGEPYEQYF. The CDR3 nucleotides are TGTGCCAGCACCCCAGCGGGAGAGCCCTACGAGCAGTACTTC.

The chain employs TRBV3-1 (or the pseudogene TRBV3-2) and TRBJ2-7, with 8 bases fitting TRBD1. The CDR3 spans 16 residues. The trim removed 2 bases at V and 6 bases at J, leaving 12 bases unmatched. Germline loops: CDR1 LGHDT, CDR2 YNNKEL (reference sequence). As DNA, the CDR3 is TGTGCCAGCAGCCAACGCCACCCAGGGGGCGCGGGCGAGCAGTACTTC. It codes for CASSQRHPGGAGEQYF.

The chain joins TRBV5-1 to TRBJ2-4; 7 bases are a match to TRBD2. Trimming cost V 0 bases and J 5 bases; bases outside gene matches: 5. CDR3 size: 15 residues. Germline-derived CDR1 and CDR2 are SGHRS and YFSETQ. In DNA form, the CDR3 reads TGCGCCAGCAGCTTGGTCAGCGGGACTGAAAACATTCAGTACTTC. Encoded protein: CASSLVSGTENIQYF.

The chain recombines TRBV5-1 with TRBJ2-3, with D maybe TRBD1 (5 bases). Per germline, CDR1 SGHRS and CDR2 YFSETQ. This CDR3 has 16 amino acids. Trimming stripped 0 bases from V and 0 bases from J, with 11 bases between. The CDR3 nucleotides read TGCGCCAGCAGCTTGGAGGGGTGGGCTAGCACAGATACGCAGTATTTT. Protein: CASSLEGWASTDTQYF.

This clone was found once. CDR3 in amino acids: CASSHRQGAGGTGELFF. In nucleotides, the CDR3 is TGTGCCAGCAGCCACAGACAGGGGGCTGGAGGAACCGGGGAGCTGTTTTTT. This sequence joins TRBV5-4 and TRBJ2-2, with 10 bases identical to TRBD1. Trimming removed 4 bases from V and 5 bases from J; junction bases left unmatched: 11. The germline CDR1 and CDR2 sequences are SGHNT and YYREEE (reference sequence). This CDR3 region has 17 residues.

The chain is built from TRBV2 and TRBJ2-7, with no clear D. This CDR3 spans 12 amino acids. Germline loops: CDR1 SNHLY, CDR2 FYNNEI. The V end lost 5 bases, the J end lost 2 bases, and 7 bases lay between the germline ends. The CDR3 nucleotides are TGTGCCAGCAGTTCCGACACCTACGAGCAGTACTTC. Translation gives CASSSDTYEQYF.

In its sample, this clone was seen once. V and J are TRBV28 and TRBJ1-5; D perhaps matches TRBD1 (6 bases). CDR3 size: 15 residues. Germline assignment: CDR1 MDHEN and CDR2 SYDVKM. V lost 3 bases and J 4 bases, leaving 13 bases between the germline ends. The CDR3 nucleotides are TGTGCCAGCAGTTTGGGGGTCAGGGGTAATCAGCCCCAGCATTTT. This translates into CASSLGVRGNQPQHF.